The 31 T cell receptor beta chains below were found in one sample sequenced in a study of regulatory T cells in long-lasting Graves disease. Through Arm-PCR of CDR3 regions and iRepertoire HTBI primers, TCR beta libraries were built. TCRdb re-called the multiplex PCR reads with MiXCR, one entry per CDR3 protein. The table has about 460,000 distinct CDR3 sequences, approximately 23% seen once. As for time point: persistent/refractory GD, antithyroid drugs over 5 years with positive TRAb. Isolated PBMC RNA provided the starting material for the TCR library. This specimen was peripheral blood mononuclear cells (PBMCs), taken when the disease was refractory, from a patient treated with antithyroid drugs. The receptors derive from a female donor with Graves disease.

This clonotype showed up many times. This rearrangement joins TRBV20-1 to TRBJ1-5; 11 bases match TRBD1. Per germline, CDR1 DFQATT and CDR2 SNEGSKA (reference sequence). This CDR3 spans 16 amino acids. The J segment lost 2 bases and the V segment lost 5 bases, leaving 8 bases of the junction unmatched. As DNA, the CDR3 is TGCAGTGCTTCTAAGGGGGGACAGGGGGGCAATCAGCCCCAGCATTTT. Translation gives CSASKGGQGGNQPQHF.

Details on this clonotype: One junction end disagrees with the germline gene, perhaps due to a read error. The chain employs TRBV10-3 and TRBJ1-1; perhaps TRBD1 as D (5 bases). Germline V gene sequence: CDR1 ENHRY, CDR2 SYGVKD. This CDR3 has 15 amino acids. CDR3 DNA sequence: TGTGCCAGCAGTTACGAGGAGGGACTAAACACTGAAGCTTTCTTT. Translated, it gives CASSYEEGLNTEAFF.

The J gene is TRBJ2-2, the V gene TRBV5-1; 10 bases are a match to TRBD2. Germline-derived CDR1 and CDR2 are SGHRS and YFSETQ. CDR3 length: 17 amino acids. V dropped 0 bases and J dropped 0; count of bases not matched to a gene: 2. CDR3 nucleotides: TGCGCCAGCAGCTTGGGGCTAGCGGGAGCGAACACCGGGGAGCTGTTTTTT. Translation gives CASSLGLAGANTGELFF.

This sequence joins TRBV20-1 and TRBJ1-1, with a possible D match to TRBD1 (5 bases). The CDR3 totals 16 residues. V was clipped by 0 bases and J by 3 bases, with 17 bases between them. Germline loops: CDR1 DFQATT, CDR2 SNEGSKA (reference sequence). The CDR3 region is CSARDSGDGLDTEAFF. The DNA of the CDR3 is TGCAGTGCTAGAGATTCGGGGGACGGCCTAGACACTGAAGCTTTCTTT.

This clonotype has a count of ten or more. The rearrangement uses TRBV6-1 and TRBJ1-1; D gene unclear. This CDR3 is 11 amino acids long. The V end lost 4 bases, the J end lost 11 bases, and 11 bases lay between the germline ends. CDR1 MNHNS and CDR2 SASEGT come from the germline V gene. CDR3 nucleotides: TGTGCCAGCAGTGTTATTGCGGGGGCTTTCTTT. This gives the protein CASSVIAGAFF.

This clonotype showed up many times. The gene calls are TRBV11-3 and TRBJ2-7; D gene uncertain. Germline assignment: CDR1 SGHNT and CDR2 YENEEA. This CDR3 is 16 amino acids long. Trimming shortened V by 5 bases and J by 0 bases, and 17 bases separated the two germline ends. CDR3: CASSPIWAWSSYEQYF. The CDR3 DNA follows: TGTGCCAGCAGCCCCATCTGGGCCTGGAGCTCCTACGAGCAGTACTTC.

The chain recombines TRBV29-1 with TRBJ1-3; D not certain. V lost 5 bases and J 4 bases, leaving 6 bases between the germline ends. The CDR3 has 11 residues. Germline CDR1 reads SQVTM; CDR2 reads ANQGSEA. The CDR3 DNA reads TGCAGCGTTTTAGGGGGAAACACCATATATTTT. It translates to CSVLGGNTIYF.

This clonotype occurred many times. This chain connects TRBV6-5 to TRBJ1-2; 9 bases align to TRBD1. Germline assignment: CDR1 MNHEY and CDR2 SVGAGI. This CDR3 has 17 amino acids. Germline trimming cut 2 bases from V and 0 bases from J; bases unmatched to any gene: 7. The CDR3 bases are TGTGCCAGCAGTTACGGGACAGGGACTCTTGCTAACTATGGCTACACCTTC. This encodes CASSYGTGTLANYGYTF.

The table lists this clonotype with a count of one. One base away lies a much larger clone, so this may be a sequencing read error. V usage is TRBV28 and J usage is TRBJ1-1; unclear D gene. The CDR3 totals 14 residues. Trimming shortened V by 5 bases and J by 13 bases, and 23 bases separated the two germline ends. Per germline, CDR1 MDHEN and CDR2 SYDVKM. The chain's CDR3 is CASSPLGGREVVFF. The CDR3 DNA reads TGTGCCAGCAGTCCCCTAGGCGGGCGGGAAGTAGTTTTCTTT.

The CDR3 nucleotides read TGTGCCAGCGTCGGGAGTGAAGCTTTCTTT. Translation: CASVGSEAFF. The chain is built from TRBV2 and TRBJ1-1; the D is unclear. This CDR3 region has 10 residues. The germline CDR1 and CDR2 sequences are SNHLY and FYNNEI. Trimming stripped 8 bases from V and 7 bases from J, with 8 bases between.

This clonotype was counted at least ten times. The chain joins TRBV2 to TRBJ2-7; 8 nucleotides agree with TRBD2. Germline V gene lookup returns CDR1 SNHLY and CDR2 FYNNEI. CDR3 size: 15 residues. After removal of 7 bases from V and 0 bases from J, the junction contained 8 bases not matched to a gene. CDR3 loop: CASNLAGPSSYEQYF. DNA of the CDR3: TGTGCCAGCAACCTAGCGGGCCCTAGCTCCTACGAGCAGTACTTC.

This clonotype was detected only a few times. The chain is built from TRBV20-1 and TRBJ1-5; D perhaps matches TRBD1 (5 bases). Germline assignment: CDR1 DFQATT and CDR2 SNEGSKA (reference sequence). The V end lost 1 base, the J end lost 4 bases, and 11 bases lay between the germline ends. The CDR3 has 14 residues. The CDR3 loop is CSARGVGGNQPQHF. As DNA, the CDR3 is TGCAGTGCTAGAGGGGTGGGGGGGAATCAGCCCCAGCATTTT.

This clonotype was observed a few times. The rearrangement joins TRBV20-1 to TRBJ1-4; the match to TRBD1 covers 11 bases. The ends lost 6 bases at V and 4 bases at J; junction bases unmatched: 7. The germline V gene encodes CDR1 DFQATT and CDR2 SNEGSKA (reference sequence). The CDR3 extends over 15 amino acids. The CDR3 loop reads CSAIGTGGGNEKLFF. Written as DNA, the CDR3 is TGCAGTGCGATCGGGACAGGGGGTGGTAATGAAAAACTGTTTTTT.

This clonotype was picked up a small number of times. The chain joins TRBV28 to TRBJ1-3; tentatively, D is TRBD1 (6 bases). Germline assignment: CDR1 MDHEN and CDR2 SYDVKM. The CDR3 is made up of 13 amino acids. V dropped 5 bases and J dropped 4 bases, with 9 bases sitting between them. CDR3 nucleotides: TGTGCCAGCAGTGACGACAGGGGAAACACCATATATTTT. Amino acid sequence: CASSDDRGNTIYF.

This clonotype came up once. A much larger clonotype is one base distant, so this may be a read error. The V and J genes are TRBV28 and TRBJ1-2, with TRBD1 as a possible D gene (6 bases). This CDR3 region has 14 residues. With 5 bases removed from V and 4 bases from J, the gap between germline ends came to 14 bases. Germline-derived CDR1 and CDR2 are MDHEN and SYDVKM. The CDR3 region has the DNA TGTGCCAGCAGTGAGGCAGGGGCGTCCTATGGCTACACCTTC. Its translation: CASSEAGASYGYTF.

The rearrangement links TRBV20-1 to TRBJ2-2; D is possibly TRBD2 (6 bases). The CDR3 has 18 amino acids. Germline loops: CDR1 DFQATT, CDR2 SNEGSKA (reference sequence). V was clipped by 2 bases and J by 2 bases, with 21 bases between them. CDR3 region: CSARNYIGGPVNTGELFF. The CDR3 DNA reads TGCAGTGCTAGAAACTATATCGGAGGGCCTGTAAACACCGGGGAGCTGTTTTTT.

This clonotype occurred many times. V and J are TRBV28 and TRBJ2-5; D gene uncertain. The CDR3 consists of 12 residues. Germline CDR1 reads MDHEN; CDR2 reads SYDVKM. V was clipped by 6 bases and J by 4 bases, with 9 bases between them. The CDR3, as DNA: TGTGCCAGCAGGGGTTCCGGAGAGACCCAGTACTTC. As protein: CASRGSGETQYF.

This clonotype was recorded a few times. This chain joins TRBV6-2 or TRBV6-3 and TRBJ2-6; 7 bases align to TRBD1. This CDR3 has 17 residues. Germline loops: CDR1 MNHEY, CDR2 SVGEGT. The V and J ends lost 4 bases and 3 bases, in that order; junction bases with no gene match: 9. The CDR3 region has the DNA TGTGCCAGCAGTTTCCCCCCGACAGGGAATGGGGCCAACGTCCTGACTTTC. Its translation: CASSFPPTGNGANVLTF.

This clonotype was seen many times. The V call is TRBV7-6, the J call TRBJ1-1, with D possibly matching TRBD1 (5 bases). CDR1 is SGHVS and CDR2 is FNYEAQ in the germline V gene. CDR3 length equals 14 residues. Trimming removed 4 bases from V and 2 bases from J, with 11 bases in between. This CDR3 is CASSSTDVNTEAFF. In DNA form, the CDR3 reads TGTGCCAGCAGCTCGACAGATGTTAACACTGAAGCTTTCTTT.

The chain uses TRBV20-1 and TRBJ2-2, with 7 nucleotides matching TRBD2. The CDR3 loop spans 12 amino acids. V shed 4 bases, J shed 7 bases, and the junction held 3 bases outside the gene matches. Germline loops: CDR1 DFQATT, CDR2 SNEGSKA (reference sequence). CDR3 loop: CSATRESGELFF. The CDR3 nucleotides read TGCAGTGCTACGCGGGAGAGCGGGGAGCTGTTTTTT.

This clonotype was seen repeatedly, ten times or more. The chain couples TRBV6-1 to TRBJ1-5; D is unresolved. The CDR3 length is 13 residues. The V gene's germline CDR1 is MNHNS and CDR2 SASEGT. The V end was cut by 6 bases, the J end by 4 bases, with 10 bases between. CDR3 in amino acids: CASRWTANQPQHF. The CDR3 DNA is TGTGCCAGCAGATGGACGGCTAATCAGCCCCAGCATTTT.

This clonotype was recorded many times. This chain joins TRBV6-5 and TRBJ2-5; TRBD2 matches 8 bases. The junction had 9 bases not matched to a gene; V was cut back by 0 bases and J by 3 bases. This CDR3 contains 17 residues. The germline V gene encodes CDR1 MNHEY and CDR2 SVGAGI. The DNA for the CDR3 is TGTGCCAGCAGTTACTCGAGGAGAGGACTAGCAAAAGAGACCCAGTACTTC. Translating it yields CASSYSRRGLAKETQYF.

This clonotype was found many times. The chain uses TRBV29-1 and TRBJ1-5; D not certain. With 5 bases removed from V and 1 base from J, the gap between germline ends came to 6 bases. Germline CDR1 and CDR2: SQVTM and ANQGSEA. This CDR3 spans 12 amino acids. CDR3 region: CSVTDSNQPQHF. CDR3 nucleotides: TGCAGCGTTACAGACAGCAATCAGCCCCAGCATTTT.

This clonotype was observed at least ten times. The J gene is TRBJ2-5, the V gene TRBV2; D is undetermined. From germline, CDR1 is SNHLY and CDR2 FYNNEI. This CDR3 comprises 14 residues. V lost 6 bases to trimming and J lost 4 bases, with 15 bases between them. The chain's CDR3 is CASRGSTPLETQYF. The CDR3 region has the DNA TGTGCCAGCAGGGGCTCGACTCCCCTAGAGACCCAGTACTTC.

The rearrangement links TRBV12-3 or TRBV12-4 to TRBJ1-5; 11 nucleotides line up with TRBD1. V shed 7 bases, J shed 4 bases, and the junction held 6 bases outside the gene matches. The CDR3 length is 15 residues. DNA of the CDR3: TGTGCCAGCAACCAGGACAGGGGGCGTAATCAGCCCCAGCATTTT. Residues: CASNQDRGRNQPQHF.

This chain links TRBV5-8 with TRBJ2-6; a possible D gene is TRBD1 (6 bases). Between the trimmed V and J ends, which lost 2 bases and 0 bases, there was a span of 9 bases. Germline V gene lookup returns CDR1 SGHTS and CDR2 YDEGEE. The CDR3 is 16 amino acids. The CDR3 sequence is CASSFGQSSGANVLTF. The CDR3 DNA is TGTGCCAGCAGCTTTGGACAGAGCTCTGGGGCCAACGTCCTGACTTTC.

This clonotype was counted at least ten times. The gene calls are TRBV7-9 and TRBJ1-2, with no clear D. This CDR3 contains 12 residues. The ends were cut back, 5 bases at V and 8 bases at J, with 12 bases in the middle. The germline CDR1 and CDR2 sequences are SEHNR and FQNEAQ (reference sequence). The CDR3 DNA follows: TGTGCCAGCAGCCCCATTGCTCGGGGCTACACCTTC. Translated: CASSPIARGYTF. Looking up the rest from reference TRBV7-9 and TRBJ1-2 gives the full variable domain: DTGVSQNPRHKITKRGQNVTFRCDPISEHNRLYWYRQTLGQGPEFLTYFQNEAQLEKSRLLSDRFSAERPKGSFSTLEIQRTEQGDSAMYLCASSPIARGYTFGSGTRLTVV.

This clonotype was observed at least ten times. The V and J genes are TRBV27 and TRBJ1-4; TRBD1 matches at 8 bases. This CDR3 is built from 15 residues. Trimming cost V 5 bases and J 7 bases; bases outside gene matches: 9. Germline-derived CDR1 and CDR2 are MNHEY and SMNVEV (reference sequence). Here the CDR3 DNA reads TGTGCCAGCAGTCGCCTAGGACAGGGATCTGAAAAACTGTTTTTT. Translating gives CASSRLGQGSEKLFF.

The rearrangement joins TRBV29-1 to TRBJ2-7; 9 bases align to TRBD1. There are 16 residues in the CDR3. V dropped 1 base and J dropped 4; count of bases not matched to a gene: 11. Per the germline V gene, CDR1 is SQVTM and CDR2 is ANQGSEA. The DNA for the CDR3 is TGCAGCGTTGAAGGAGGGACCGGGACAGGGAGGTACGAGCAGTACTTC. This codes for CSVEGGTGTGRYEQYF.

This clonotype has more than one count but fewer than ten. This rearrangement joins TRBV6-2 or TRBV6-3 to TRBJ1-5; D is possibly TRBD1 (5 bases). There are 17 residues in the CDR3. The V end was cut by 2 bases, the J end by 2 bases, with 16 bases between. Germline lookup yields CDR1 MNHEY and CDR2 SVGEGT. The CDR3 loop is CASSYEGAPRRNQPQHF. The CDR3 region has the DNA TGTGCCAGCAGTTACGAAGGGGCACCGCGGCGCAATCAGCCCCAGCATTTT.

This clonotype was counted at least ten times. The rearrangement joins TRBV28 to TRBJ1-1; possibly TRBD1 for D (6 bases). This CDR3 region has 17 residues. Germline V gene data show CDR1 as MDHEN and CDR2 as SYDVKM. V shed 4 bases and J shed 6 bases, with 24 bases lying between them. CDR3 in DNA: TGTGCCAGCAGTTCTAGAGCATACCGGGGACATGAAGCTGAAGCTTTCTTT. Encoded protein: CASSSRAYRGHEAEAFF.